This T cell receptor beta chain was sequenced for a study of cytomegalovirus exposure and HLA in healthy donors. This CDR3 is 14 amino acids long. From germline, CDR1 is LNHDA and CDR2 SQIVND (reference sequence). Trimming pared 3 bases from V and 0 bases from J, leaving 9 bases between. Libraries were prepared by immunoSEQ multiplex PCR; TCRdb keeps only in-frame clonotypes and omits some of them. The profile covers tens of thousands of clones, with around 90% appearing a single time and roughly 3.8% taken by the ten largest. The rearrangement links TRBV19 to TRBJ2-7, with D possibly TRBD2 on 5 matching bases. The receptor's source is a woman aged 18-29 years in good health and CMV-seropositive. What was sequenced was PBMCs. The CDR3 DNA follows: TGTGCCAGTAGTATCCAGCGGAGCTCCTACGAGCAGTACTTC. It is translated as CASSIQRSSYEQYF.